These 2 T cell receptor beta chains came from one sample sequenced in a study of T cell responses to AZD1222 COVID-19 vaccine. Sequenced by immunoSEQ multiplex PCR; TCRdb stores in-frame clones only, minus some. Found here are tens of thousands of clones, roughly 90% of them singletons; the top ten hold approximately 4.2%. Material: peripheral blood, obtained on day 0 of AZD1222 vaccination. The source of these receptors is an adult in good health.

This clone appeared once. The chain joins TRBV2 to TRBJ2-7, with a tentative D call TRBD2 (5 bases). Trimming removed 8 bases from V and 2 bases from J, with 7 bases in between. The CDR3 runs to 11 residues. Germline V CDR1 and CDR2: SNHLY, FYNNEI. CDR3 loop: CASRGTYEQYF. As DNA, the CDR3 is TGTGCCAGCCGGGGTACCTACGAGCAGTACTTC.

The rearrangement uses TRBV2 and TRBJ1-1; 9 positions match TRBD1. V lost 7 bases and J lost 5; bases outside the gene matches: 11. Germline V gene sequence: CDR1 SNHLY, CDR2 FYNNEI. This CDR3 comprises 15 residues. CDR3 residues: CASTPPGQGKTEAFF. The CDR3, as DNA: TGTGCCAGCACCCCACCGGGACAGGGAAAAACTGAAGCTTTCTTT.